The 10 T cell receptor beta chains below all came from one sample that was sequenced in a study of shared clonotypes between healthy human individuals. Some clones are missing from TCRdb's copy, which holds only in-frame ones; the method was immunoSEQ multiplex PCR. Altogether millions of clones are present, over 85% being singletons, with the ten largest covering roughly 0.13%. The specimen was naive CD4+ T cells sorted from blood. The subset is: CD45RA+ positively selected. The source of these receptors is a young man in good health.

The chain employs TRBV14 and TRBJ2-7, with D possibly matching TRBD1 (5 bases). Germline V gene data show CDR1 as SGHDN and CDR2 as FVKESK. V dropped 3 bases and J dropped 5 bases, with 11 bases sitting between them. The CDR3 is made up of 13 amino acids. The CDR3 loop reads CASSHAGNHEQYF. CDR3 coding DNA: TGTGCCAGCAGCCATGCAGGGAACCACGAGCAGTACTTC.

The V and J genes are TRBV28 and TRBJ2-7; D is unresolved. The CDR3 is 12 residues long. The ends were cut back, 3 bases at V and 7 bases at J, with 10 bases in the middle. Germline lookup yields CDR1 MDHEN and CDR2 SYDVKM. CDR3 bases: TGTGCCAGCAGTTTGTCCTCCCGGGAGCAGTACTTC. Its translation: CASSLSSREQYF.

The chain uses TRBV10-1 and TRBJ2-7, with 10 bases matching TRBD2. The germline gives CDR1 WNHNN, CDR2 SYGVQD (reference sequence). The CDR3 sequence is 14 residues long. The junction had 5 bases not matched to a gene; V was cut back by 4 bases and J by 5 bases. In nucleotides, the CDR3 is TGCGCCAGCAGTGGGAGCGGGAGGGCCGACGAGCAGTACTTC. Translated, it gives CASSGSGRADEQYF.

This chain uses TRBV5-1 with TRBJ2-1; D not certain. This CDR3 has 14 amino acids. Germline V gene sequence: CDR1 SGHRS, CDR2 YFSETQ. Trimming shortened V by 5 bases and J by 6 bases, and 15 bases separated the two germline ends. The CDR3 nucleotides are TGCGCCAGCAGGAATACGGGTGCCGGCAATGAGCAGTTCTTC. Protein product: CASRNTGAGNEQFF.

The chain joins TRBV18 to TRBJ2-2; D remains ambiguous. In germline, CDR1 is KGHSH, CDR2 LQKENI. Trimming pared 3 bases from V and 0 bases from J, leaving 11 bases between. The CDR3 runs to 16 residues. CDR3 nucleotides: TGTGCCAGCTCACCCCCTACGGTGGCGAACACCGGGGAGCTGTTTTTT. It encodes CASSPPTVANTGELFF. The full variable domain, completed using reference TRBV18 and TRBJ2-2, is NAGVMQNPRHLVRRRGQEARLRCSPMKGHSHVYWYRQLPEEGLKFMVYLQKENIIDESGMPKERFSAEFPKEGPSILRIQQVVRGDSAAYFCASSPPTVANTGELFFGEGSRLTVL.

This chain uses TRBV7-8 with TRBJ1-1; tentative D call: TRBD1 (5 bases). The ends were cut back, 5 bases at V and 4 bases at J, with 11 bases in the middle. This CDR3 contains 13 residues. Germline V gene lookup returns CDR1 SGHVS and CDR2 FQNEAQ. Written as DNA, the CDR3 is TGTGCCAGCAGCCGGGGGGGGATCACTGAAGCTTTCTTT. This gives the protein CASSRGGITEAFF.

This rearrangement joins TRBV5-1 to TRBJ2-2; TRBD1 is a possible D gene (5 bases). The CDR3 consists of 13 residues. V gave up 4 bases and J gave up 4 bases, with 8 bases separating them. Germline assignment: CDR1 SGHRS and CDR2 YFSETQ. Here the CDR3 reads CASSHDSTGELFF. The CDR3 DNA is TGCGCCAGCAGCCATGACAGCACCGGGGAGCTGTTTTTT.

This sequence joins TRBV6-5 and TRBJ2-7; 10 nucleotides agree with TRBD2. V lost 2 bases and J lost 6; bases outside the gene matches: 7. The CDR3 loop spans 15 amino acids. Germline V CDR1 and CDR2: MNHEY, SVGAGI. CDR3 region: CASSYGLAGAGEQYF. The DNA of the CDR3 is TGTGCCAGCAGTTACGGGCTAGCGGGAGCAGGCGAGCAGTACTTC.

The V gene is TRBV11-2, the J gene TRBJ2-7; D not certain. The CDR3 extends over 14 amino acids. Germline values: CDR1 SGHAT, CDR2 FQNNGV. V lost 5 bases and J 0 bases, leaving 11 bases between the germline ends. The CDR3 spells CASSVRIDSYEQYF. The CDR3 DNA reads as TGTGCCAGCAGCGTTCGGATTGACTCCTACGAGCAGTACTTC.

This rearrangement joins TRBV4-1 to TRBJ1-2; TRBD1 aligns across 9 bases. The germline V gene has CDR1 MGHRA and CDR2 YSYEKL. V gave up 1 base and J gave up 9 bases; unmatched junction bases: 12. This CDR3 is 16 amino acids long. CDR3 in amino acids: CASSQGRTGVIPSYTF. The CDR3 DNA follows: TGCGCCAGCAGCCAAGGGAGGACAGGGGTTATTCCGAGCTACACCTTC.